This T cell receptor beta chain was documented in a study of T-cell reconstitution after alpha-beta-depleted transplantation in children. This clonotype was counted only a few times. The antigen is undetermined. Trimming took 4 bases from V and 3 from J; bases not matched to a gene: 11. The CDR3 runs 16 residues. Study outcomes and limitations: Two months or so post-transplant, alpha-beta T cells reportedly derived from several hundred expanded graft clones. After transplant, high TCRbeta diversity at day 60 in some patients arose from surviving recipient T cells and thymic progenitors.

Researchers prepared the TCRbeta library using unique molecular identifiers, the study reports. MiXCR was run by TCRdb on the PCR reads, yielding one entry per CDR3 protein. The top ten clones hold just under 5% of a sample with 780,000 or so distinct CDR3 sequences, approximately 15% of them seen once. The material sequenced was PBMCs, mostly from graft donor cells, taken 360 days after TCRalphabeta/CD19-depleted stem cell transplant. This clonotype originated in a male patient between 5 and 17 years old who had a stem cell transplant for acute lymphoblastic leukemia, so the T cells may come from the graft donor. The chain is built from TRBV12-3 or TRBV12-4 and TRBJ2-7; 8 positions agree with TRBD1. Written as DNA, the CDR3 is TGTGCCAGCAGTTCGATACTAGGGACAGGCTTCTACGAGCAGTACTTC. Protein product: CASSSILGTGFYEQYF.